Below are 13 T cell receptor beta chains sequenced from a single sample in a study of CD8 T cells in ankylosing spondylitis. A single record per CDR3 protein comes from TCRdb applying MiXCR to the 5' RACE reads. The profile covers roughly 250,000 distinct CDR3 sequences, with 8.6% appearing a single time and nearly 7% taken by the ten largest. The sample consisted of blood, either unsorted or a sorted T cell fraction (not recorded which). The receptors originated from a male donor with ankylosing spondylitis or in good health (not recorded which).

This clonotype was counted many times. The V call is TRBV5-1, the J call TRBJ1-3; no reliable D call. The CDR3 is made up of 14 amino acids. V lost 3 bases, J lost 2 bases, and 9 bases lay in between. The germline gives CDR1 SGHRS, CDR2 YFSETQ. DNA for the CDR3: TGCGCCAGCAGCTCCGCTGGAGCTGGAAACACCATATATTTT. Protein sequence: CASSSAGAGNTIYF.

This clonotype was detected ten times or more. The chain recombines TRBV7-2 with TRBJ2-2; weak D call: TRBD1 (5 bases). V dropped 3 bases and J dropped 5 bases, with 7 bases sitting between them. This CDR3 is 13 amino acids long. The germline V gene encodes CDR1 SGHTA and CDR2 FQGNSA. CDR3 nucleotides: TGTGCCAGCAGCTTTCAGGGTACCGGGGAGCTGTTTTTT. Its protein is CASSFQGTGELFF.

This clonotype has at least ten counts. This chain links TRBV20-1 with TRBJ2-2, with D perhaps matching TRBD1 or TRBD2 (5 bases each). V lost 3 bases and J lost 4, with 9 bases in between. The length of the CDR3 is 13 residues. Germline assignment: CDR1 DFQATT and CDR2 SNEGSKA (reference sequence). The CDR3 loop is CSASSGPTGELFF. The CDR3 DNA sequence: TGCAGTGCTAGTTCGGGGCCCACCGGGGAGCTGTTTTTT.

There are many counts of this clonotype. The CDR3 bases are TGTGCCACCAGTGGGGGGGACACCTACTATGGCTACACCTTC. Its protein product is CATSGGDTYYGYTF. The chain joins TRBV24-1 to TRBJ1-2, with D tentatively TRBD1 (6 bases). Germline V gene sequence: CDR1 KGHDR, CDR2 SFDVKD. The CDR3 is 14 residues long. Trimming cost V 5 bases and J 3 bases, with 12 bases left between them.

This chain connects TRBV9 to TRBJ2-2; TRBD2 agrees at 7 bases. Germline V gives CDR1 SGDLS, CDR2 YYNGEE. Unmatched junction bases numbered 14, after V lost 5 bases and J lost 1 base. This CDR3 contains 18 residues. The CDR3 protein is CASSGLPGGPRNTGELFF. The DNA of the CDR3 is TGTGCCAGCAGTGGACTTCCGGGGGGACCCCGGAACACCGGGGAGCTGTTTTTT. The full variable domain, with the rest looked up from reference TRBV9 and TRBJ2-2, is DSGVTQTPKHLITATGQRVTLRCSPRSGDLSVYWYQQSLDQGLQFLIQYYNGEERAKGNILERFSAQQFPDLHSELNLSSLELGDSALYFCASSGLPGGPRNTGELFFGEGSRLTVL.

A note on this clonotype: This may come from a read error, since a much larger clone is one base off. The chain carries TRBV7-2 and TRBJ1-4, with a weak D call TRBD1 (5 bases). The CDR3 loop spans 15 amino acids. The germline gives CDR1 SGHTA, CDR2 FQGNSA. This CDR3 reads CAGSLSGAGGEKLFF. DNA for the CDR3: TGTGCCGGCAGCTTAAGTGGGGCAGGAGGTGAAAAACTGTTTTTT.

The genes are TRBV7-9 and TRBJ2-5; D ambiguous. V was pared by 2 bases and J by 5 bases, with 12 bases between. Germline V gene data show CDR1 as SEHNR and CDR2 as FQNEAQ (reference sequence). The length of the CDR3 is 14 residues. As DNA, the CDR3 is TGTGCCAGCAGCTTATTATCGTCGTACGAGACCCAGTACTTC. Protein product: CASSLLSSYETQYF.

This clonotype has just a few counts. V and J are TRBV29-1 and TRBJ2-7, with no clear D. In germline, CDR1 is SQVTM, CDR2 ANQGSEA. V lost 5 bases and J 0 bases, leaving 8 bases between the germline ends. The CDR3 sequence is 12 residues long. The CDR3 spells CSVLASSYEQYF. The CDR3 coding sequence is TGCAGCGTTCTTGCATCCTCCTACGAGCAGTACTTC.

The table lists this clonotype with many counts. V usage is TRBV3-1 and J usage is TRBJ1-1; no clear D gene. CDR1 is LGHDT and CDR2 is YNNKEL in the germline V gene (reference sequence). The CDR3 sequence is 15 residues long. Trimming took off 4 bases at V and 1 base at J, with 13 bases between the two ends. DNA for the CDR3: TGTGCCAGCAGCCCACCTGGGTGGGAGAACACTGAAGCTTTCTTT. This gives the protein CASSPPGWENTEAFF.

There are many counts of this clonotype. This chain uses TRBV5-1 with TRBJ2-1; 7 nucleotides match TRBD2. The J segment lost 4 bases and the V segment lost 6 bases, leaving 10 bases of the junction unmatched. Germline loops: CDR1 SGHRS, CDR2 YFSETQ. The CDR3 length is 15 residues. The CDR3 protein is CASIGRTTGYNEQFF. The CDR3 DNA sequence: TGCGCCAGCATCGGGAGGACCACGGGGTACAATGAGCAGTTCTTC.

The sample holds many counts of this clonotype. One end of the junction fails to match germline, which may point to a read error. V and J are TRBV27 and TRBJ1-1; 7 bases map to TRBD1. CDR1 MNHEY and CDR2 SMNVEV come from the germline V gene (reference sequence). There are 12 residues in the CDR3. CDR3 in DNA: TGCTTCGATGACAGGGTGTGCACTGAAGCTTTCTTT. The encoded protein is CFDDRVCTEAFF.

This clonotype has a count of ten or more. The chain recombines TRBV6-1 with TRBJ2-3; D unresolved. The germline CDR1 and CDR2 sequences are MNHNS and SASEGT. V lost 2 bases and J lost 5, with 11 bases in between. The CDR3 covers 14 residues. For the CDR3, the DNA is TGTGCCAGCAGTGAATCGGTAAAGAAAGATACGCAGTATTTT. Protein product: CASSESVKKDTQYF.

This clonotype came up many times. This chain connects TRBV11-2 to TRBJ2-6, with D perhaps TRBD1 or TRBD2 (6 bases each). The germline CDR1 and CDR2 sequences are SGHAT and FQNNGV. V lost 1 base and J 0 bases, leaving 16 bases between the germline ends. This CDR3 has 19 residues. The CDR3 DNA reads TGTGCCAGCAGCTTAGTTTTTAGGGGGGAACTCTCTGGGGCCAACGTCCTGACTTTC. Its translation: CASSLVFRGELSGANVLTF.